The next 15 T cell receptor beta chains were all read from a single sample in a study of cytomegalovirus exposure and HLA in healthy donors. The PCR had 60 Vbeta and 13 Jbeta primers. Some clones are missing from TCRdb's copy, which holds only in-frame ones; the method was immunoSEQ multiplex PCR. The data show some 100,000 clones, about four fifths seen once. Material for sequencing was PBMCs. These receptors were obtained from a female donor in good health and CMV-seropositive.

V gene TRBV15 combines with J gene TRBJ2-5; TRBD1 matches at 11 bases. V lost 5 bases, J lost 5 bases, and 7 bases stayed unmatched. Germline V gives CDR1 LNHNV, CDR2 YYDKDF (reference sequence). The CDR3 totals 15 residues. The CDR3 here is CATSVDGDRGETQYF. Here the CDR3 DNA reads TGTGCCACCAGCGTCGATGGGGACAGGGGGGAGACCCAGTACTTC. Based on the CDR3 plus reference TRBV15 and TRBJ2-5, the full variable domain is DAMVIQNPRYQVTQFGKPVTLSCSQTLNHNVMYWYQQKSSQAPKLLFHYYDKDFNNEADTPDNFQSRRPNTSFCFLDIRSPGLGDTAMYLCATSVDGDRGETQYFGPGTRLLVL.

The chain links TRBV10-3 to TRBJ2-1; D may be TRBD1 (6 bases). CDR1 is ENHRY and CDR2 is SYGVKD in the germline V gene. The CDR3 sequence is 13 residues long. V was trimmed by 11 bases and J by 5 bases, leaving 16 bases between them. CDR3 coding DNA: TGTGCCCTAAGGGGCCCAGGGGACAATGAGCAGTTCTTC. Protein: CALRGPGDNEQFF.

The V call is TRBV29-1, the J call TRBJ2-5, with 7 bases identical to TRBD2. CDR3 length: 13 amino acids. Trimming at V came to 8 bases and at J to 0 bases, leaving 6 bases not matched to a gene. Looked up from germline, CDR1 is SQVTM and CDR2 is ANQGSEA. The CDR3 nucleotides are TGCAGCCACACCGGGAGGTACCAAGAGACCCAGTACTTC. Protein product: CSHTGRYQETQYF.

The chain has TRBV25-1 and TRBJ2-5, with TRBD1 as a possible D gene (6 bases). The CDR3 extends over 17 amino acids. With 4 bases removed from V and 1 base from J, the gap between germline ends came to 19 bases. CDR1 MGHDK and CDR2 SYGVNS come from the germline V gene. The CDR3 spells CASSVISGDKVQETQYF. In nucleotides, the CDR3 is TGTGCCAGCAGTGTGATCTCTGGGGACAAGGTCCAAGAGACCCAGTACTTC.

The genes are TRBV7-2 and TRBJ2-7; 13 bases match TRBD2. The CDR3 contains 19 residues. J gave up 1 base and V 0 bases, and 9 bases lay outside the gene matches. Germline-derived CDR1 and CDR2 are SGHTA and FQGNSA. The CDR3 region is CASSLAPGLAGSRSYEQYF. Written as DNA, the CDR3 is TGTGCCAGCAGCTTAGCACCGGGACTAGCGGGAAGTAGGTCCTACGAGCAGTACTTC. The entire variable domain, with the rest obtained from reference TRBV7-2 and TRBJ2-7, is as follows: GAGVSQSPSNKVTEKGKDVELRCDPISGHTALYWYRQSLGQGLEFLIYFQGNSAPDKSGLPSDRFSAERTGGSVSTLTIQRTQQEDSAVYLCASSLAPGLAGSRSYEQYFGPGTRLTVT.

This chain connects TRBV6-1 to TRBJ2-7; tentative D call: TRBD2 (6 bases). The CDR3 has 15 amino acids. The germline gives CDR1 MNHNS, CDR2 SASEGT. V was trimmed by 6 bases and J by 3 bases, leaving 18 bases between them. The CDR3 here is CASSPGGAGLYEQYF. As DNA, the CDR3 is TGTGCCAGCAGCCCCGGCGGGGCCGGGCTCTACGAGCAGTACTTC.

Only a few counts were recorded for this clone. The chain links TRBV7-6 to TRBJ2-1; 9 bases are shared with TRBD2. The CDR3 sequence is 20 residues long. After removal of 1 base from V and 0 bases from J, the junction contained 13 bases not matched to a gene. Germline loops: CDR1 SGHVS, CDR2 FNYEAQ. Here the CDR3 DNA reads TGTGCCAGCAGCTTAGTAAGGGTAGCGGGGGCCCCCCACTCCTACAATGAGCAGTTCTTC. Its protein is CASSLVRVAGAPHSYNEQFF.

The DNA for the CDR3 is TGTGCCAGTAGCCCCAGGGGATCCGCCTCTTCTTTTCTGTACTTC. Its protein product is CASSPRGSASSFLYF. This chain connects TRBV19 to TRBJ2-7; the D gene is possibly TRBD1 (6 bases). The germline CDR1 and CDR2 sequences are LNHDA and SQIVND (reference sequence). Deletions cut 6 bases from V and 12 bases from J, with 27 bases between. CDR3 length: 15 residues.

This sequence joins TRBV6-6 and TRBJ2-3; the D gene is possibly TRBD2 (5 bases). The CDR3 totals 14 residues. Trimming took off 1 base at V and 4 bases at J, with 9 bases between the two ends. Germline CDR1 is MNHNY and CDR2 is SVGAGI (reference sequence). The CDR3 sequence is CASSYWASPDTQYF. The CDR3, as DNA: TGTGCCAGCAGTTACTGGGCTAGCCCAGATACGCAGTATTTT.

In this sample, this clone turned up once. The chain links TRBV30 to TRBJ2-3; 10 nucleotides match TRBD2. Germline CDR1 and CDR2: GTSNPN and SVGIG (reference sequence). Germline trimming cut 3 bases from V and 4 bases from J; bases unmatched to any gene: 7. The CDR3 length is 15 residues. In nucleotides, the CDR3 is TGTGCCTGGAGCGGAGCTAGCGGGAGCGCAGATACGCAGTATTTT. As protein: CAWSGASGSADTQYF.

The V gene is TRBV6-5, the J gene TRBJ2-2; D unclear. V lost 5 bases to trimming and J lost 4 bases, with 8 bases between them. This CDR3 is 13 amino acids long. Germline-derived CDR1 and CDR2 are MNHEY and SVGAGI. This CDR3 is CASSVTGTGELFF. Written as DNA, the CDR3 is TGTGCCAGCAGTGTCACGGGCACCGGGGAGCTGTTTTTT.

The chain has TRBV11-1 and TRBJ2-5; 9 bases are a match to TRBD1. The junction had 3 bases not matched to a gene; V was cut back by 5 bases and J by 2 bases. The CDR3 is 14 residues long. Germline lookup yields CDR1 SGHAT and CDR2 FQDESV (reference sequence). In nucleotides, the CDR3 is TGTGCCAGCAGCCGGGACAGGGCTCAAGAGACCCAGTACTTC. As protein: CASSRDRAQETQYF. Complete variable domain (other parts from reference TRBV11-1 and TRBJ2-5): EAEVAQSPRYKITEKSQAVAFWCDPISGHATLYWYRQILGQGPELLVQFQDESVVDDSQLPKDRFSAERLKGVDSTLKIQPAELGDSAMYLCASSRDRAQETQYFGPGTRLLVL.

The chain combines TRBV19 with TRBJ1-1; possible D gene TRBD1, 5 bases. Germline lookup yields CDR1 LNHDA and CDR2 SQIVND (reference sequence). The CDR3 consists of 15 residues. V lost 2 bases and J 4 bases, leaving 14 bases between the germline ends. The CDR3 protein is CASSINWGGGTEAFF. CDR3 nucleotide sequence: TGTGCCAGTAGTATAAATTGGGGGGGAGGCACTGAAGCTTTCTTT.

This clone was seen a handful of times. This chain links TRBV29-1 with TRBJ2-2; 8 bases fit TRBD1. Germline loops: CDR1 SQVTM, CDR2 ANQGSEA. This CDR3 comprises 13 residues. The junction had 7 bases not matched to a gene; V was cut back by 8 bases and J by 5 bases. The CDR3 reads CSIYRTGTGELFF. DNA for the CDR3: TGCAGCATATACCGGACAGGGACCGGGGAGCTGTTTTTT.

The CDR3 DNA reads as TGTGCCAGCAGCCGATTAAGGATAGCGGGGCCTCAAGAGACCCAGTACTTC. Encoded protein: CASSRLRIAGPQETQYF. The chain uses TRBV21-1 and TRBJ2-5; the DNA was not compared with TRBD2, the D call given in the table. TRBV21-1 is tagged as a pseudogene. The CDR3 is made up of 17 amino acids.